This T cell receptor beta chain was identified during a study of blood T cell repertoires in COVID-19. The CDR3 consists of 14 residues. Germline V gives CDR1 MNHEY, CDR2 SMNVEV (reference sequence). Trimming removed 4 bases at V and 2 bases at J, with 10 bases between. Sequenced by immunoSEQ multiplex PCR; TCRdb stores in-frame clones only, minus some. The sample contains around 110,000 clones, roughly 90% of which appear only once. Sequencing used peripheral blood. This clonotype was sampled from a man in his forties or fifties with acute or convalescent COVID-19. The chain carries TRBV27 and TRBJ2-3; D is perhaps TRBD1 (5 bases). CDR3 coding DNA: TGTGCCAGCAGTTATCAGGGCTACACAGATACGCAGTATTTT. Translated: CASSYQGYTDTQYF.